This entry lists 9 T cell receptor beta chains sequenced from one sample in a study of shared clonotypes between healthy human individuals. The data were produced by immunoSEQ multiplex PCR, yet TCRdb's version contains in-frame clones alone and is incomplete. The table lists some 980,000 clones, 76% of them singletons. The sequenced sample was memory CD4+ T cells sorted from blood. The subset was: CD45RA-negative fraction. These TCRs come from a man younger than 30 in good health.

The J gene is TRBJ2-7, the V gene TRBV5-1, with no clear D. This CDR3 is built from 13 residues. V was shortened by 0 bases and J by 6 bases, with 10 bases between the two germline ends. Germline V CDR1 and CDR2: SGHRS, YFSETQ. CDR3 sequence (DNA): TGCGCCAGCAGCTTGGTTGAACCGCCCGAGCAGTACTTC. It codes for CASSLVEPPEQYF.

This clone turned up a few times. The V gene is TRBV4-2, the J gene TRBJ2-3, with a possible D match to TRBD2 (7 bases). V lost 0 bases and J 3 bases, leaving 16 bases between the germline ends. The CDR3 sequence is 17 residues long. Germline V lookup: CDR1 LGHNA, CDR2 YNFKEQ. This CDR3 is CASSQDWTRGSTDTQYF. DNA for the CDR3: TGTGCCAGCAGCCAAGATTGGACTAGGGGGTCGACAGATACGCAGTATTTT.

The chain has TRBV18 and TRBJ2-2; D gene uncertain. Germline V gene sequence: CDR1 KGHSH, CDR2 LQKENI. The CDR3 has 16 amino acids. V was cut by 1 base and J by 2 bases, with 11 bases left in between. For the CDR3, the DNA is TGTGCCAGCTCACCACAACAGAGTATTAACACCGGGGAGCTGTTTTTT. It codes for CASSPQQSINTGELFF. Variable domain in full (rest from reference TRBV18 and TRBJ2-2): NAGVMQNPRHLVRRRGQEARLRCSPMKGHSHVYWYRQLPEEGLKFMVYLQKENIIDESGMPKERFSAEFPKEGPSILRIQQVVRGDSAAYFCASSPQQSINTGELFFGEGSRLTVL.

The V and J genes are TRBV18 and TRBJ2-3; 9 bases fit TRBD2. The length of the CDR3 is 15 residues. Trimming at V came to 4 bases and at J to 2 bases, leaving 4 bases not matched to a gene. Germline CDR1 is KGHSH and CDR2 is LQKENI. CDR3 coding DNA: TGTGCCAGCTCACTGGCTAGCGGGAACACAGATACGCAGTATTTT. It translates to CASSLASGNTDTQYF.

The V gene is TRBV7-2, the J gene TRBJ2-5; TRBD2 aligns across 8 bases. The CDR3 length is 15 residues. Germline V gene data show CDR1 as SGHTA and CDR2 as FQGNSA. Trimming took 2 bases from V and 6 from J; bases not matched to a gene: 8. DNA of the CDR3: TGTGCCAGCAGCTTATCCAGCGGGAGTTGGAAGACCCAGTACTTC. Translated: CASSLSSGSWKTQYF.

This clone was picked up a small number of times. The chain uses TRBV2 and TRBJ2-1; 9 bases are a match to TRBD2. The J segment lost 2 bases and the V segment lost 10 bases, leaving 3 bases of the junction unmatched. The CDR3 contains 13 residues. Germline V lookup: CDR1 SNHLY, CDR2 FYNNEI. The CDR3 DNA reads TGTGCCACGCGCGGGGGGGCCTACAATGAGCAGTTCTTC. Translating gives CATRGGAYNEQFF. Filled out from reference TRBV2 and TRBJ2-1, the complete variable domain reads EPEVTQTPSHQVTQMGQEVILRCVPISNHLYFYWYRQILGQKVEFLVSFYNNEISEKSEIFDDQFSVERPDGSNFTLKIRSTKLEDSAMYFCATRGGAYNEQFFGPGTRLTVL.

The rearrangement links TRBV7-2 to TRBJ1-5; perhaps TRBD1 as D (6 bases). Trimming shortened V by 4 bases and J by 3 bases, and 10 bases separated the two germline ends. CDR1 is SGHTA, CDR2 FQGNSA, per germline. The CDR3 has 14 amino acids. The CDR3 sequence: CASSSDSPNQPQHF. The CDR3 bases are TGTGCCAGCAGCTCGGACAGCCCCAATCAGCCCCAGCATTTT. The full variable domain, in which reference TRBV7-2 and TRBJ1-5 provide the parts outside the CDR3, is GAGVSQSPSNKVTEKGKDVELRCDPISGHTALYWYRQSLGQGLEFLIYFQGNSAPDKSGLPSDRFSAERTGGSVSTLTIQRTQQEDSAVYLCASSSDSPNQPQHFGDGTRLSIL.

This chain joins TRBV5-4 and TRBJ2-1; TRBD2 agrees at 9 bases. Germline V gives CDR1 SGHNT, CDR2 YYREEE (reference sequence). The V gene end was trimmed by 4 bases and the J gene end by 4 bases; junction bases not matched to a gene: 9. The CDR3 extends over 16 amino acids. This CDR3 reads CASSPGGGAGYNEQFF. CDR3 bases: TGTGCCAGCAGCCCGGGCGGGGGGGCAGGATACAATGAGCAGTTCTTC.

The chain combines TRBV28 with TRBJ2-1; 10 bases are a match to TRBD1. From germline, CDR1 is MDHEN and CDR2 SYDVKM. Trimming took 6 bases from V and 3 from J; bases not matched to a gene: 5. The CDR3 is made up of 15 amino acids. In DNA, the CDR3 is TGTGCCAGCAGGGCCGGGACAGGGGTCTACAATGAGCAGTTCTTC. This encodes CASRAGTGVYNEQFF. The full variable domain, in which reference TRBV28 and TRBJ2-1 provide the parts outside the CDR3, is DVKVTQSSRYLVKRTGEKVFLECVQDMDHENMFWYRQDPGLGLRLIYFSYDVKMKEKGDIPEGYSVSREKKERFSLILESASTNQTSMYLCASRAGTGVYNEQFFGPGTRLTVL.